This TCR beta chain was documented in a study of monozygotic twins with inflammatory bowel disease. Study results and limitations: IBD patients displayed reduced TCRbeta diversity (inverse Simpson) when set against healthy co-twins. Variability may have been added to patient repertoires by differing immunosuppressive treatments.

As for this clonotype: Its antigen is as yet unknown.

TCRdb derives one entry per CDR3 protein from the 5' RACE reads, leaving out DNA. The repertoire table contains about 41,000 distinct CDR3 sequences. Skipping T cell sorting, the study isolated total RNA directly from whole blood. The sequence came from a human donor with ulcerative colitis or Crohn's disease, or a healthy co-twin of an affected twin (not recorded which). The sample taken for sequencing was blood.

This CDR3 is CASRRQGANTEAFF. The chain is built from TRBV7-2 and TRBJ1-1; as DNA is missing, the TRBD1 call by TCRdb cannot be tested. The CDR3 sequence is 14 residues long. From germline, CDR1 is SGHTA and CDR2 FQGNSA. Full variable domain (rest looked up from reference TRBV7-2 and TRBJ1-1): GAGVSQSPSNKVTEKGKDVELRCDPISGHTALYWYRQSLGQGLEFLIYFQGNSAPDKSGLPSDRFSAERTGGSVSTLTIQRTQQEDSAVYLCASRRQGANTEAFFGQGTRLTVV.